These T cell receptor beta chains were read from a single sample in a study of identifying expanded T cells in peripheral blood. Produced via immunoSEQ multiplex PCR; TCRdb's table is partial and in-frame only. The sample carries over 90,000 clones, roughly 88% recorded once. The sequencing input was blood. These receptors all come from a person aged 18 to 75 in good health. Each CDR3 is given with its conserved first and last residue. D genes are given only for firm matches. Clone size is not always given. Where it is, it says once, few, many or a class for expanded clones.

d_call j_call clone_size v_call cdr3_nt cdr3_aa
. TRBJ2-2 . TRBV9 TGTGCCAGCAGCGTAGAACAATACACCGGGGAGCTGTTTTTT CASSVEQYTGELFF
TRBD1 TRBJ1-1 . TRBV13 TGTGCCAGCACCCTGACAGGGATGAACACTGAAGCTTTCTTT CASTLTGMNTEAFF
. TRBJ2-5 . TRBV2 TGTGCCAGCAGTGAAGTGCGGGGCCAAGAGACCCAGTACTTC CASSEVRGQETQYF
. TRBJ2-4 . TRBV15 TGTGCCACCAGCACCAGGGTCCCCAAAAACATTCAGTACTTC CATSTRVPKNIQYF
. TRBJ1-1 . TRBV4-1 TGCGCCAGCAGCCAAGACAGAACCGCCGCTCCTGAAGCTTTCTTT CASSQDRTAAPEAFF
. TRBJ1-2 . TRBV7-9 TGTGCCAGCAGCGATCCGGGACGACCGCCCTATGGCTACACCTTC CASSDPGRPPYGYTF
TRBD1 TRBJ2-5 . TRBV11-3 TGTGCCAGCAGCCCCGGGACAGGGGGTAGAGAGACCCAGTACTTC CASSPGTGGRETQYF
TRBD2 TRBJ2-1 . TRBV19 TGTGCCAGTAAGTGGGCGGGGGAGAACAATGAGCAGTTCTTC CASKWAGENNEQFF
TRBD1 TRBJ2-2 once TRBV7-2 TGTGCCAGCAGCCTCGGAGGACAGGGAAACACCGGGGAGCTGTTTTTT CASSLGGQGNTGELFF
TRBD1 TRBJ1-2 . TRBV27 TGTGCCAGCAGAGCGACAGGGGGCGACTATGGCTACACCTTC CASRATGGDYGYTF
TRBD1 TRBJ1-2 . TRBV7-3 TGTGCCAGCAGCTTAGAGCCTCCGGGACAGGGGGATCATGGCTACACCTTC CASSLEPPGQGDHGYTF
. TRBJ2-6 . TRBV28 TGTGCCAGCAGTTTGAACTCTGGGGCCAACGTCCTGACTTTC CASSLNSGANVLTF
. TRBJ2-3 . TRBV28 TGTGCCACCTCGCCGGCGGAGACAGATACGCAGTATTTT CATSPAETDTQYF
. TRBJ2-3 . TRBV4-2 TGTGCCAGCAGCCAAGATGAGGCGGGGCAGATCACAGATACGCAGTATTTT CASSQDEAGQITDTQYF